The clone carrying this TCR beta chain appeared once. The data were taken from a study of blood T cell repertoires in COVID-19. Study as a whole: Both acute and convalescent COVID-19 samples were obtained from the United States, Italy and Spain. From T cells, B-cell-depleted T cells, or PBMCs came the material, which was cDNA or gDNA.

In the authors' workflow: It was from reference gene primer amplification that nucleated cell counts were estimated. Clones were sequenced by immunoSEQ multiplex PCR, and TCRdb holds only the in-frame ones, with some missing. V, J and clone size derive from that table, while D and trimming were established from the DNA sequence. The table has roughly 150,000 clones, around 84% seen once. The V and J ends lost 3 bases and 7 bases respectively, with 15 bases between them. Germline V lookup: CDR1 SQVTM, CDR2 ANQGSEA. This CDR3 is built from 14 residues. The chain carries TRBV29-1 and TRBJ1-4; possibly TRBD1 for D (5 bases). The source is a woman aged 80 or over with acute or convalescent COVID-19. The sample was peripheral blood. The CDR3, as DNA: TGCAGCGTTGAGGTGGGCAGGGAAGGTGAAAAACTGTTTTTT. It is translated as CSVEVGREGEKLFF.